The 19 T cell receptor beta chains given below trace back to one sample, sequenced in a study of T cells in Graves' hyperthyroidism and ophthalmopathy. Amplification of TCR beta CDR3 regions used RNA as the template. Initially, a first-round RT-PCR of the TCR CDR3 employed the HTBI primer set. One entry per CDR3 protein, called by TCRdb with MiXCR from the multiplex PCR reads. This table has roughly 300,000 distinct CDR3 sequences, about 20% appearing once. The sequenced sample was blood. The receptor set was obtained from a woman aged 50 to 65 with Graves' hyperthyroidism.

This clonotype has at least ten counts. The V call is TRBV12-3 or TRBV12-4, the J call TRBJ1-3; D call uncertain. Trimming took off 4 bases at V and 4 bases at J, with 11 bases between the two ends. There are 14 residues in the CDR3. Here the CDR3 DNA reads TGTGCCAGCAGTTCCATCCTCGGGGGAAACACCATATATTTT. Residues: CASSSILGGNTIYF.

This clonotype was observed many times. The chain recombines TRBV20-1 with TRBJ1-1, with D possibly matching TRBD1 (6 bases). The CDR3 consists of 14 residues. The germline V and J ends were trimmed by 2 bases and 4 bases, with 14 bases remaining between them. Per the germline V gene, CDR1 is DFQATT and CDR2 is SNEGSKA (reference sequence). The DNA for the CDR3 is TGCAGTGCTAGATTCCAGGGGTCGGTCACTGAAGCTTTCTTT. Protein: CSARFQGSVTEAFF.

V usage is TRBV10-3 and J usage is TRBJ2-5, with 7 bases lining up with TRBD2. Trimming cost V 11 bases and J 2 bases; bases outside gene matches: 8. Germline V gene lookup returns CDR1 ENHRY and CDR2 SYGVKD. This CDR3 region has 13 residues. The CDR3 DNA reads as TGTGCCTCCACGGCGGGACTACAAGAGACCCAGTACTTC. Encoded protein: CASTAGLQETQYF.

This clonotype was recorded at least ten times. V usage is TRBV10-3 and J usage is TRBJ2-5; TRBD1 aligns across 8 bases. J gave up 5 bases and V 4 bases, and 9 bases lay outside the gene matches. Germline CDR1 is ENHRY and CDR2 is SYGVKD. The CDR3 is made up of 15 amino acids. The CDR3 sequence: CAISVARGRGETQYF. CDR3 bases: TGTGCCATCAGTGTGGCCAGGGGGCGCGGTGAGACCCAGTACTTC.

Notes on this clonotype: Since the CDR3 does not end with the conserved phenylalanine or tryptophan, this likely comes from a read error. The CDR3 region is CASSLSQGYTEAFL. CDR3 bases: TGTGCCAGCAGCTTATCACAGGGATACACTGAAGCTTTCCTT. This sequence joins TRBV7-2 and TRBJ1-1, with D maybe TRBD1 (6 bases). The CDR3 has 14 residues. In germline, CDR1 is SGHTA, CDR2 FQGNSA. V lost 2 bases, J lost 3 bases, and 10 bases lay in between.

This clonotype was detected many times. V and J are TRBV5-1 and TRBJ2-3, with 10 nucleotides matching TRBD2. The V segment lost 4 bases and the J segment 2 bases; nucleotides outside the gene matches: 4. The CDR3 is 15 residues long. Germline CDR1 reads SGHRS; CDR2 reads YFSETQ. The CDR3 bases are TGCGCCAGCAGCGGGGGACTAGCGTACACAGATACGCAGTATTTT. Its protein product is CASSGGLAYTDTQYF. The full variable domain, completed using reference TRBV5-1 and TRBJ2-3, is KAGVTQTPRYLIKTRGQQVTLSCSPISGHRSVSWYQQTPGQGLQFLFEYFSETQRNKGNFPGRFSGRQFSNSRSEMNVSTLELGDSALYLCASSGGLAYTDTQYFGPGTRLTVL.

This clonotype was counted ten times or more. The V and J genes are TRBV20-1 and TRBJ1-1; D not resolved. Trimming cost V 6 bases and J 0 bases, with 8 bases left between them. This CDR3 has 12 amino acids. Germline V gene sequence: CDR1 DFQATT, CDR2 SNEGSKA (reference sequence). The CDR3 nucleotides read TGCAGTGCGAACAGAGTGAACACTGAAGCTTTCTTT. Translated: CSANRVNTEAFF.

In this sample, this clonotype turned up many times. The rearrangement joins TRBV6-1 to TRBJ1-5; 8 positions agree with TRBD1. This CDR3 is built from 16 residues. CDR1 is MNHNS, CDR2 SASEGT, per germline. With 6 bases clipped from V and 1 base from J, the junction kept 8 bases outside the gene matches. CDR3 sequence (DNA): TGTGCCAGCAGACGGACCACAGGGGGAAGCAATCAGCCCCAGCATTTT. Amino acids: CASRRTTGGSNQPQHF.

This clonotype has at least ten counts. This chain links TRBV27 with TRBJ2-1, with D possibly TRBD2 on 5 matching bases. This CDR3 spans 16 amino acids. Germline loops: CDR1 MNHEY, CDR2 SMNVEV (reference sequence). V lost 8 bases to trimming and J lost 8 bases, with 25 bases between them. The CDR3: CASRWVGGPSFHEQFF. CDR3 bases: TGTGCCAGCCGCTGGGTCGGCGGGCCCTCGTTTCATGAGCAGTTCTTC.

CDR3 DNA sequence: TGTGCCAGCAGCACCCTTTTAGAGACCCAGTACTTC. Its protein product is CASSTLLETQYF. The chain joins TRBV28 to TRBJ2-5, with no clear D. Trimming took 6 bases from V and 4 from J, leaving 9 bases between them. This CDR3 has 12 residues. CDR1 is MDHEN, CDR2 SYDVKM, per germline.

This clonotype has only a few counts. V is TRBV20-1 and J is TRBJ2-2, with TRBD2 identical over 9 bases. Germline trimming cut 0 bases from V and 4 bases from J; bases unmatched to any gene: 6. Germline CDR1 reads DFQATT; CDR2 reads SNEGSKA (reference sequence). The CDR3 is 16 residues long. The CDR3 DNA reads as TGCAGTGCTAGAGATTTAGCGGGAGTAGGCACCGGGGAGCTGTTTTTT. Translating gives CSARDLAGVGTGELFF.

This clonotype came up a few times. The CDR3 DNA reads TGTGCCAGCAGCTTAAGGGGGACCGTTACAGGGGGCAATGAGCAGTTCTTC. This translates into CASSLRGTVTGGNEQFF. The V gene is TRBV13, the J gene TRBJ2-1; 8 nucleotides agree with TRBD1. Germline V gene sequence: CDR1 PRHDT, CDR2 FYEKMQ (reference sequence). Germline trimming cut 2 bases from V and 6 bases from J; bases unmatched to any gene: 12. This CDR3 is 17 amino acids long.

With regard to this clonotype: This may be a read error, as it is one base from a much larger clone. V usage is TRBV5-1 and J usage is TRBJ2-3, with a tentative D call TRBD2 (7 bases). V gave up 2 bases and J gave up 1 base, with 17 bases separating them. Germline lookup yields CDR1 SGHRS and CDR2 YFSETQ. The CDR3 is 17 residues long. DNA for the CDR3: TGCGCCAGCAGCTTTTTGGGGGGGGCGGATGGCACAGATACGCAGTATTTT. It codes for CASSFLGGADGTDTQYF.

This clonotype is a singleton in its sample. The chain carries TRBV4-3 and TRBJ2-2; a possible D gene is TRBD1 (6 bases). V dropped 3 bases and J dropped 1 base, with 12 bases sitting between them. Germline values: CDR1 LGHNA, CDR2 YSLEER. This CDR3 has 16 amino acids. CDR3 sequence reads: CASSQAWGQNTGELFF. CDR3 DNA sequence: TGCGCCAGCAGCCAGGCTTGGGGACAGAACACCGGGGAGCTGTTTTTT.

The gene calls are TRBV7-2 and TRBJ2-7, with D maybe TRBD2 (6 bases). Deletions cut 4 bases from V and 4 bases from J, with 14 bases between. The germline V gene encodes CDR1 SGHTA and CDR2 FQGNSA. The CDR3 covers 14 residues. CDR3 in DNA: TGTGCCAGCAGCTGGGGGACCGGACTATACGAGCAGTACTTC. This encodes CASSWGTGLYEQYF.

This clonotype came up many times. The gene calls are TRBV6-1 and TRBJ2-3; D is ambiguous. Germline V CDR1 and CDR2: MNHNS, SASEGT. This CDR3 is built from 16 residues. Trimming removed 3 bases from V and 1 base from J, with 14 bases in between. DNA of the CDR3: TGTGCCAGCAGTGAGCCGGGCCAGTGGCGCACAGATACGCAGTATTTT. It encodes CASSEPGQWRTDTQYF.

This clonotype was observed many times. CDR3 in amino acids: CASSYAPQGARTDTQYF. The CDR3 DNA is TGTGCCAGCAGCTACGCACCACAGGGGGCGAGAACAGATACGCAGTATTTT. The rearrangement links TRBV7-8 to TRBJ2-3, with 9 nucleotides matching TRBD1. The CDR3 has 17 residues. J lost 3 bases, V lost 4 bases, and 11 bases had no gene match. Germline CDR1 reads SGHVS; CDR2 reads FQNEAQ.

This rearrangement joins TRBV20-1 to TRBJ2-2; no reliable D call. Germline CDR1 DFQATT, CDR2 SNEGSKA (reference sequence). V lost 6 bases, J lost 0 bases, and 11 bases lay in between. The CDR3 runs to 14 residues. The chain's CDR3 is CSARTDANTGELFF. The CDR3 DNA sequence: TGCAGTGCCCGGACGGATGCGAACACCGGGGAGCTGTTTTTT.

Notes on this clonotype: A much larger clone lies a single base off, so this may be a read error. The genes are TRBV25-1 and TRBJ2-7; no definite D call. Trimming pared 4 bases from V and 7 bases from J, leaving 17 bases between. The CDR3 covers 14 residues. Germline values: CDR1 MGHDK, CDR2 SYGVNS. The CDR3 reads CASSGIDAGNEQYF. As DNA, the CDR3 is TGTGCCAGCAGTGGGATTGACGCTGGGAATGAGCAGTACTTC.